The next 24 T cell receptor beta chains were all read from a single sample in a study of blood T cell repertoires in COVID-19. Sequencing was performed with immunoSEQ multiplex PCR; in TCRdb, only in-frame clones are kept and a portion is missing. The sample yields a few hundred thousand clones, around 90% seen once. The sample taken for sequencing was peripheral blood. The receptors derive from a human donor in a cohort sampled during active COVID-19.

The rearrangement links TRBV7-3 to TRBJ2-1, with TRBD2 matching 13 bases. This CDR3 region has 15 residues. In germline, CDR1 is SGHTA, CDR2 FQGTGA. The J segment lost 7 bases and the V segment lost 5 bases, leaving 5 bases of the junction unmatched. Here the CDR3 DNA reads TGTGCCAGCAGCCCCGGACTAGCGGGAGCTAATGAGCAGTTCTTC. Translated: CASSPGLAGANEQFF.

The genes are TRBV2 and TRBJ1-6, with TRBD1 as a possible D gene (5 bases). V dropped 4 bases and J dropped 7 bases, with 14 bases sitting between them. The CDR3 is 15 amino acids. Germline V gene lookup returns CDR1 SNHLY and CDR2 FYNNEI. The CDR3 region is CASSAGGTANSPLHF. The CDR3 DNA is TGTGCCAGCAGTGCTGGGGGGACGGCCAATTCACCCCTCCACTTT.

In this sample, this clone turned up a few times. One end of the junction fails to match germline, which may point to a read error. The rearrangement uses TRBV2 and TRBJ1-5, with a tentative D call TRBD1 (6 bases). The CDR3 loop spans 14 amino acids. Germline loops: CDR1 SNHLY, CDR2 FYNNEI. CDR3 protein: CASCEDSWGQPQHF. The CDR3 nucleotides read TGTGCCAGCTGTGAGGACAGTTGGGGTCAGCCCCAGCATTTT.

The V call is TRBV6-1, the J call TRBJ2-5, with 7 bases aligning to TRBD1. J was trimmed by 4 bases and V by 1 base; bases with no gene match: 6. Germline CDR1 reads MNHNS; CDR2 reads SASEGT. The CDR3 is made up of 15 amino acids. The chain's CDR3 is CASSEGGTDGETQYF. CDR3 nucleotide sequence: TGTGCCAGCAGTGAAGGGGGGACAGATGGAGAGACCCAGTACTTC.

The CDR3 loop reads CASSTRTGGAYIQYF. In nucleotides, the CDR3 is TGTGCCAGCAGCACCCGGACAGGGGGCGCGTACATTCAGTACTTC. The chain uses TRBV11-2 and TRBJ2-4; 11 bases match TRBD1. This CDR3 comprises 15 residues. The V gene's germline CDR1 is SGHAT and CDR2 FQNNGV. V was clipped by 5 bases and J by 8 bases; unmatched bases: 8.

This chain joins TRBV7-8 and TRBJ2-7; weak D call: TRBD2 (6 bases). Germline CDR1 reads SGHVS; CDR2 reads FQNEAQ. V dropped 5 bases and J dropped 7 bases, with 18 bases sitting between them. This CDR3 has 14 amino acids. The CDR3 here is CASSPIRDSMEQYF. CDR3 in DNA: TGTGCCAGCAGCCCTATTCGGGACTCGATGGAGCAGTACTTC. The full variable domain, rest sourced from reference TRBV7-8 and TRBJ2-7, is GAGVSQSPRYKVAKRGQDVALRCDPISGHVSLFWYQQALGQGPEFLTYFQNEAQLDKSGLPSDRFFAERPEGSVSTLKIQRTQQEDSAVYLCASSPIRDSMEQYFGPGTRLTVT.

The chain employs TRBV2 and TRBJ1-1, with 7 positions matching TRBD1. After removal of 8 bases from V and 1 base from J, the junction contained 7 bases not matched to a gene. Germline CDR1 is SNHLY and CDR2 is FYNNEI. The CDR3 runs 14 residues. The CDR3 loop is CASLKDRANTEAFF. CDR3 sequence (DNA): TGTGCCAGCTTGAAAGACAGGGCGAACACTGAAGCTTTCTTT.

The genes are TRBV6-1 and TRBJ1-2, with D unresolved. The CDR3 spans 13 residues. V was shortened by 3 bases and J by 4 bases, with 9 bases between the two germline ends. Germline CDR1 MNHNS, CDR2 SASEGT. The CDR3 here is CASSDGEAYGYTF. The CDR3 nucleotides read TGTGCCAGCAGTGATGGGGAGGCCTATGGCTACACCTTC.

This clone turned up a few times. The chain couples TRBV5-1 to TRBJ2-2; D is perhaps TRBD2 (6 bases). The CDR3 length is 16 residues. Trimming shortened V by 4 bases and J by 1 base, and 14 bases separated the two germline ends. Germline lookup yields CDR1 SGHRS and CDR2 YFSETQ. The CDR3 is CASSHVEGLNTGELFF. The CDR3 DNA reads TGCGCCAGCAGCCATGTGGAGGGTCTGAACACCGGGGAGCTGTTTTTT.

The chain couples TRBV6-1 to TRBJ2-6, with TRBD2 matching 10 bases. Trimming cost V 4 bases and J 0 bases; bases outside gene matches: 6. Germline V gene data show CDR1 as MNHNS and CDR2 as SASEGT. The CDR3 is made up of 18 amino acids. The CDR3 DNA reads TGTGCCAGCAGTGGTCTAGCGGGGGCTTTCTCTGGGGCCAACGTCCTGACTTTC. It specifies CASSGLAGAFSGANVLTF.

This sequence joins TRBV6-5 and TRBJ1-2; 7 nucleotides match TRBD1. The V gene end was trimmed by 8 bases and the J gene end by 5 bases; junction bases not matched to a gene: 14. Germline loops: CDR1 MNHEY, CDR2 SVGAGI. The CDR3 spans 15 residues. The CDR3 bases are TGTGCCAGCGTGAGAACAACAGGGGAACGGTATGGCTACACCTTC. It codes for CASVRTTGERYGYTF.

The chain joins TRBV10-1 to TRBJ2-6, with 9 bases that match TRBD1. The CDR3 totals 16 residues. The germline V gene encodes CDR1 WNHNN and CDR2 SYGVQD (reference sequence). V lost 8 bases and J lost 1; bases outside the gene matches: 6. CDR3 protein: CASSSGTGSGANVLTF. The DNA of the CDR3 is TGCGCCAGCTCCTCCGGGACAGGGTCTGGGGCCAACGTCCTGACTTTC.

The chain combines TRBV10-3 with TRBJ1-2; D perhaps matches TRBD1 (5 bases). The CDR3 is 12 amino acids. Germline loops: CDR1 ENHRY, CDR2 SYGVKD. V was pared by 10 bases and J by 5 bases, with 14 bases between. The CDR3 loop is CATVVPGYGYTF. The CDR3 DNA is TGTGCCACCGTAGTTCCAGGGTATGGCTACACCTTC.

The CDR3 is CASSSRGAGSNEQFF. The CDR3, as DNA: TGTGCCAGCAGCTCTCGGGGAGCGGGATCGAATGAGCAGTTCTTC. This rearrangement joins TRBV7-3 to TRBJ2-1; 7 nucleotides align to TRBD2. Trimming took 4 bases from V and 7 from J; bases not matched to a gene: 10. The CDR3 length is 15 residues. Germline V gene data show CDR1 as SGHTA and CDR2 as FQGTGA.

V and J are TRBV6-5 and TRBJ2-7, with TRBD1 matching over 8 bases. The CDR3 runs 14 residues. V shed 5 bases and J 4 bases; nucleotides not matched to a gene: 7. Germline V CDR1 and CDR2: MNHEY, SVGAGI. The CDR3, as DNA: TGTGCCAGCAGTAGGGACAGGATTAGGTACGAGCAGTACTTC. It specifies CASSRDRIRYEQYF.

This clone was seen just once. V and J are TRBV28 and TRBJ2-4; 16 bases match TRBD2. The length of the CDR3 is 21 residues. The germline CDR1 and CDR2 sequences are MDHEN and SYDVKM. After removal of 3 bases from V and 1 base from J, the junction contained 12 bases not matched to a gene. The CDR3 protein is CASSFEQGLAGGFWAKNIQYF. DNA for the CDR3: TGTGCCAGCAGTTTTGAACAGGGACTAGCGGGAGGGTTTTGGGCCAAAAACATTCAGTACTTC.

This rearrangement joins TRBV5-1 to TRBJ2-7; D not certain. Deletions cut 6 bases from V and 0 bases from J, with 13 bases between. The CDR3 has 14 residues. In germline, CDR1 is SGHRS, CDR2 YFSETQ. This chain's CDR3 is CASKTAVSSYEQYF. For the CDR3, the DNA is TGCGCCAGCAAAACTGCGGTGAGCTCCTACGAGCAGTACTTC.

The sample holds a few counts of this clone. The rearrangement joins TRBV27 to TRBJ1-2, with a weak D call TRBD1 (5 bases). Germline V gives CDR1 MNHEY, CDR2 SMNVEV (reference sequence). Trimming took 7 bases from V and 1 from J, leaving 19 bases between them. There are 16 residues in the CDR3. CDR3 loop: CASKAGVGHSNYGYTF. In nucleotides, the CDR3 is TGTGCCAGCAAAGCGGGAGTTGGACATAGTAACTATGGCTACACCTTC.

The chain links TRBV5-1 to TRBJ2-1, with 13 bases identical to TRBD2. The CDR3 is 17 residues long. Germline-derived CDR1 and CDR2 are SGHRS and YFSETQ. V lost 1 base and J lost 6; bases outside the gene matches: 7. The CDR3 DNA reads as TGCGCCAGCAGCTTGCGTCGACTAGCGGGGGGCGGCAATGAGCAGTTCTTC. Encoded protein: CASSLRRLAGGGNEQFF.

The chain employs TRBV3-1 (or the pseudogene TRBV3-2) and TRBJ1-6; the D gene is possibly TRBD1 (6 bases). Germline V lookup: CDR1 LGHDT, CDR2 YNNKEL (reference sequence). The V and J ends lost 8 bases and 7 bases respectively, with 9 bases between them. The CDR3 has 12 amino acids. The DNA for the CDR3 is TGTGCCAGCGGCACAGGGAATTCACCCCTCCACTTT. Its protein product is CASGTGNSPLHF.

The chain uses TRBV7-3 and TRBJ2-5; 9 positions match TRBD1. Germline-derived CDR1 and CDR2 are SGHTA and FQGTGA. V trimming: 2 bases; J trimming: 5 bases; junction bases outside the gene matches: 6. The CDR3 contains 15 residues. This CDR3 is CASSLGTGLQETQYF. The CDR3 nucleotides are TGTGCCAGCAGCTTAGGGACAGGGTTGCAGGAGACCCAGTACTTC.

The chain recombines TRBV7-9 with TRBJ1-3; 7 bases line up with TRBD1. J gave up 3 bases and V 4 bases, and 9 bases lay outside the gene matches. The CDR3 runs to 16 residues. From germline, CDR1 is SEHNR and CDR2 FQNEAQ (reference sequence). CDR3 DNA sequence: TGTGCCAGCAGCTACTCCCAGGGGGTTAATGGAAACACCATATATTTT. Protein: CASSYSQGVNGNTIYF.

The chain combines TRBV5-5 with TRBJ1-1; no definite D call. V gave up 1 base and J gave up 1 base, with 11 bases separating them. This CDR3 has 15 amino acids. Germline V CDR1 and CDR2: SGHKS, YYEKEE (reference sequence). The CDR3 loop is CASSLLEGGNTEAFF. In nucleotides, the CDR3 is TGTGCCAGCAGCTTGTTGGAGGGCGGGAACACTGAAGCTTTCTTT.

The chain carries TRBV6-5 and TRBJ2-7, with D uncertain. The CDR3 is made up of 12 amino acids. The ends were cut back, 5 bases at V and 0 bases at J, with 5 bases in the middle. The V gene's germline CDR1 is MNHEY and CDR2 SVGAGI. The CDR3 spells CASSPNSYEQYF. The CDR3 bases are TGTGCCAGCAGTCCAAACTCCTACGAGCAGTACTTC.